These 22 T cell receptor beta chains originate from one sample sequenced in a study of blood T cell repertoires in COVID-19. Generated by immunoSEQ multiplex PCR, the TCRdb table keeps only in-frame clones and is missing some. The sample lists 270,000 or so clones, 82% occurring once. The source material was peripheral blood. The receptors originated from a woman between 18 and 29 years old with acute or convalescent COVID-19.

The CDR3 region is CASSSPVGGANEKLFF. The CDR3 bases are TGTGCCAGCAGCTCCCCCGTTGGAGGGGCTAATGAAAAACTGTTTTTT. The chain recombines TRBV7-8 with TRBJ1-4; D is perhaps TRBD1 (5 bases). The germline gives CDR1 SGHVS, CDR2 FQNEAQ. This CDR3 region has 16 residues. V lost 4 bases to trimming and J lost 3 bases, with 15 bases between them.

The rearrangement links TRBV19 to TRBJ2-7, with TRBD1 identical over 7 bases. V gave up 5 bases and J gave up 6 bases; unmatched junction bases: 7. Germline assignment: CDR1 LNHDA and CDR2 SQIVND (reference sequence). CDR3 length: 13 residues. CDR3 DNA: TGTGCCAGTAGTCCCACGGGACAGCGCGAGCAGTACTTC. Translation: CASSPTGQREQYF.

The rearrangement links TRBV15 to TRBJ2-5; TRBD2 aligns across 10 bases. Unmatched junction bases numbered 7, after V lost 1 base and J lost 5 bases. This CDR3 comprises 16 residues. The V gene's germline CDR1 is LNHNV and CDR2 YYDKDF (reference sequence). The CDR3 bases are TGTGCCACCAGCAGAGCGCAGATTAGCGGGAGGGAGACCCAGTACTTC. It translates to CATSRAQISGRETQYF.

This rearrangement joins TRBV6-5 to TRBJ2-7; 10 bases are shared with TRBD2. J was trimmed by 0 bases and V by 5 bases; bases with no gene match: 4. This CDR3 region has 15 residues. The germline V gene encodes CDR1 MNHEY and CDR2 SVGAGI. In DNA, the CDR3 is TGTGCCAGCAGTAAACCTAGCGGGAGCTCCTACGAGCAGTACTTC. Protein sequence: CASSKPSGSSYEQYF.

The J gene is TRBJ1-2, the V gene TRBV7-2, with 7 bases lining up with TRBD1. The germline V gene encodes CDR1 SGHTA and CDR2 FQGNSA. Trimming removed 4 bases from V and 7 bases from J; junction bases left unmatched: 6. The CDR3 has 13 residues. The CDR3 protein is CASSYRDRGGYTF. The CDR3 DNA reads TGTGCCAGCAGCTACCGGGACAGAGGTGGCTACACCTTC.

The V gene is TRBV9, the J gene TRBJ1-4; TRBD1 matches at 8 bases. The length of the CDR3 is 15 residues. Germline values: CDR1 SGDLS, CDR2 YYNGEE. J was trimmed by 7 bases and V by 5 bases; bases with no gene match: 10. The CDR3 protein is CASRGSAGGTEKLFF. CDR3 coding DNA: TGTGCCAGCAGGGGAAGCGCAGGGGGCACTGAAAAACTGTTTTTT.

The V call is TRBV5-4, the J call TRBJ2-7; tentative D call: TRBD1 (5 bases). CDR3 size: 12 residues. In germline, CDR1 is SGHNT, CDR2 YYREEE (reference sequence). V was shortened by 1 base and J by 6 bases, with 8 bases between the two germline ends. CDR3 amino acids: CASSLWQGEQYF. The CDR3 DNA reads as TGTGCCAGCAGCTTGTGGCAGGGCGAGCAGTACTTC.

The chain couples TRBV7-6 to TRBJ1-2, with D possibly being TRBD1 (5 bases). Between the trimmed V and J ends, which lost 1 base and 6 bases, there was a span of 18 bases. CDR3 length: 16 residues. From germline, CDR1 is SGHVS and CDR2 FNYEAQ. CDR3 bases: TGTGCCAGCAGCTTAGGTTCTGCGGGAACCAGGGATGGCTACACCTTC. Translated, it gives CASSLGSAGTRDGYTF.

The V and J genes are TRBV6-1 and TRBJ1-5; TRBD1 agrees at 9 bases. The junction had 7 bases not matched to a gene; V was cut back by 4 bases and J by 3 bases. Germline lookup yields CDR1 MNHNS and CDR2 SASEGT. There are 16 residues in the CDR3. CDR3 in DNA: TGTGCCAGCAGTGTAAAGGGACAGGGAGACAATCAGCCCCAGCATTTT. The encoded protein is CASSVKGQGDNQPQHF.

The chain uses TRBV13 and TRBJ2-4, with TRBD2 as a possible D gene (5 bases). This CDR3 contains 15 residues. The V end lost 2 bases, the J end lost 5 bases, and 13 bases lay between the germline ends. CDR1 PRHDT and CDR2 FYEKMQ come from the germline V gene (reference sequence). DNA of the CDR3: TGTGCCAGCAGCTTAAGCGGTCTTGGGGAAAACATTCAGTACTTC. Amino acid sequence: CASSLSGLGENIQYF.

V is TRBV7-3 and J is TRBJ2-3; 7 bases map to TRBD2. CDR1 is SGHTA, CDR2 FQGTGA, per germline. CDR3 length equals 24 residues. V shed 1 base and J 2 bases; nucleotides not matched to a gene: 30. In DNA form, the CDR3 reads TGTGCCAGCAGCTTAATTCCATTGGGAGTGACTTGGCGGGAGACAGTAATTGACACAGATACGCAGTATTTT. This gives the protein CASSLIPLGVTWRETVIDTDTQYF.

This clone was seen only once. V gene TRBV28 combines with J gene TRBJ2-1, with 7 bases that match TRBD2. The CDR3 has 15 residues. V gave up 3 bases and J gave up 7 bases; unmatched junction bases: 9. Germline values: CDR1 MDHEN, CDR2 SYDVKM. CDR3 sequence: CASSFGGGPENEQFF. In nucleotides, the CDR3 is TGTGCCAGCAGTTTCGGGGGAGGGCCTGAAAATGAGCAGTTCTTC.

This clone was seen only a few times. The chain has TRBV11-2 and TRBJ1-1; TRBD1 is a possible D gene (5 bases). CDR1 is SGHAT, CDR2 FQNNGV, per germline. V lost 5 bases and J lost 4, with 20 bases in between. The CDR3 is made up of 16 amino acids. The CDR3 DNA follows: TGTGCCAGCAGCCCAGGGTCCGGGGGGTTCAGCACTGAAGCTTTCTTT. Translating gives CASSPGSGGFSTEAFF.

The rearrangement joins TRBV6-5 to TRBJ2-5; 8 bases align to TRBD1. Germline V CDR1 and CDR2: MNHEY, SVGAGI. CDR3 length equals 15 residues. V trimming: 6 bases; J trimming: 5 bases; junction bases outside the gene matches: 11. This chain's CDR3 is CASSPGQEYRETQYF. The CDR3 nucleotides are TGTGCCAGCAGCCCGGGACAGGAGTACAGGGAGACCCAGTACTTC.

This clone has only a few counts. V is TRBV6-5 and J is TRBJ2-7; 7 bases agree with TRBD1. V dropped 5 bases and J dropped 3; count of bases not matched to a gene: 10. Germline V lookup: CDR1 MNHEY, CDR2 SVGAGI. The CDR3 consists of 15 residues. The CDR3 reads CASSRGWQGVYEQYF. CDR3 sequence (DNA): TGTGCCAGCAGTAGAGGCTGGCAGGGGGTCTACGAGCAGTACTTC.

The chain is built from TRBV7-2 and TRBJ2-7; the match to TRBD1 covers 9 bases. V was clipped by 4 bases and J by 7 bases; unmatched bases: 5. Germline V gene data show CDR1 as SGHTA and CDR2 as FQGNSA. CDR3 length: 13 residues. The CDR3 sequence is CASSSQGAGEQYF. The CDR3 coding sequence is TGTGCCAGCAGCTCACAGGGGGCGGGAGAGCAGTACTTC.

The gene calls are TRBV7-2 and TRBJ1-5, with D possibly matching TRBD1 (5 bases). The CDR3 runs 15 residues. V was shortened by 1 base and J by 3 bases, with 10 bases between the two germline ends. Per germline, CDR1 SGHTA and CDR2 FQGNSA. In nucleotides, the CDR3 is TGTGCCAGCAGCTTAGGCGGGGGAACCAATCAGCCCCAGCATTTT. The encoded protein is CASSLGGGTNQPQHF.

The V call is TRBV6-2 or TRBV6-3, the J call TRBJ2-2, with TRBD2 matching 15 bases. CDR3 length: 18 amino acids. Per the germline V gene, CDR1 is MNHEY and CDR2 is SVGEGT. The junction had 7 bases not matched to a gene; V was cut back by 2 bases and J by 6 bases. In nucleotides, the CDR3 is TGTGCCAGCAGTTACCCTGGACTAGCGGGAGGGCAAGCCGGGGAGCTGTTTTTT. Encoded protein: CASSYPGLAGGQAGELFF.

This clone has a handful of counts. The chain employs TRBV29-1 and TRBJ2-6; 11 bases map to TRBD1. Germline CDR1 reads SQVTM; CDR2 reads ANQGSEA. Trimming at V came to 4 bases and at J to 3 bases, leaving 14 bases not matched to a gene. This CDR3 is built from 19 residues. CDR3 coding DNA: TGCAGCGTTGTAGGGACAGGGGGGTCGGGAGGCGGTGGGGCCAACGTCCTGACTTTC. Residues: CSVVGTGGSGGGGANVLTF.

The CDR3 region is CASSMRQTYEQYF. Here the CDR3 DNA reads TGTGCCAGCAGTATGAGGCAGACCTACGAGCAGTACTTC. The chain links TRBV27 to TRBJ2-7; no definite D call. Per the germline V gene, CDR1 is MNHEY and CDR2 is SMNVEV (reference sequence). The ends were cut back, 5 bases at V and 2 bases at J, with 10 bases in the middle. The CDR3 has 13 amino acids.

This clone was seen more than once but under ten times. This specimen includes other DNA sequences encoding the same CDR3. V gene TRBV30 combines with J gene TRBJ2-7; D perhaps matches TRBD2 (6 bases). The germline V gene has CDR1 GTSNPN and CDR2 SVGIG (reference sequence). The V gene lost 1 base and the J gene lost 1 base, with 8 bases spanning the gap. This CDR3 is built from 13 residues. This CDR3 is CAWSGAGSYEQYF. In DNA form, the CDR3 reads TGTGCCTGGAGTGGGGCGGGATCCTACGAGCAGTACTTC.

This clone was counted a few times. The chain combines TRBV6-1 with TRBJ2-7, with 8 positions matching TRBD2. Per the germline V gene, CDR1 is MNHNS and CDR2 is SASEGT. CDR3 size: 17 residues. J gave up 5 bases and V 4 bases, and 16 bases lay outside the gene matches. Here the CDR3 reads CASSGGGGLAAGHEQYF. CDR3 sequence (DNA): TGTGCCAGCAGTGGAGGAGGAGGACTAGCTGCCGGCCACGAGCAGTACTTC.